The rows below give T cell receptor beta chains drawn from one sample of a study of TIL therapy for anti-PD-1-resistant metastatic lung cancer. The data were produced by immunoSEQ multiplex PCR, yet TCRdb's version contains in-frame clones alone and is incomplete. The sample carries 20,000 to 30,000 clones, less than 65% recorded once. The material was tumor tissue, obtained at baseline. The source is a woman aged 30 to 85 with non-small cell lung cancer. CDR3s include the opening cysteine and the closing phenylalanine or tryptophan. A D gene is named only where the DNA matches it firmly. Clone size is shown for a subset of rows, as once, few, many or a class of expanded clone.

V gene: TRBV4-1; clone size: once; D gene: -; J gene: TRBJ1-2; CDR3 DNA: TGCGCCAGCAGCCAAGATCAAGGGACATCTTATGGCTACACCTTC; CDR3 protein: CASSQDQGTSYGYTF
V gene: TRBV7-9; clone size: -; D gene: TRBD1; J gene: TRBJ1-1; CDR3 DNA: TGTGCCAGCAGCTTAAGGGGACAGGATGGTGGAGCTTTCTTT; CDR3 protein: CASSLRGQDGGAFF
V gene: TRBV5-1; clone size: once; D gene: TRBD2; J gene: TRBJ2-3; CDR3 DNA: TGCGCCAGTTCTCTAGCGGGGCCCACAGATACGCAGTATTTT; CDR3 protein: CASSLAGPTDTQYF
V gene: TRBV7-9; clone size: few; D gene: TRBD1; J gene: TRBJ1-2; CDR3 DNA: TGTGCCAGCAGCTTAGGACAGGGCTGGGGCTACACCTTC; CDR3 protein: CASSLGQGWGYTF
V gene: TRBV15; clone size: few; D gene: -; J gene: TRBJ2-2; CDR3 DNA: TGTGCCACCAGCAGAGGCTTTCCCGGGGAGCTGTTTTTT; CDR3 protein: CATSRGFPGELFF
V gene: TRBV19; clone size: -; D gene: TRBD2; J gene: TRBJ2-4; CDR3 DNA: TGTGCCAGTAGTCCAACTAGCGGGAGGGGAACTTCCAAAAACATTCAGTACTTC; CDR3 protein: CASSPTSGRGTSKNIQYF
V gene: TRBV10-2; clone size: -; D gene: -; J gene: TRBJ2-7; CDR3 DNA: TGCGCCAGCAGTCCGACCTACGAGCAGTACTTC; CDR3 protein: CASSPTYEQYF
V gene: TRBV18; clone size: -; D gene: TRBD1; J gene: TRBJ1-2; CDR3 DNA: TGTGCCAGCTCTCAAACCGGGACAGCCCTCCTAGCTAACTATGGCTACACCTTC; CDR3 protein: CASSQTGTALLANYGYTF
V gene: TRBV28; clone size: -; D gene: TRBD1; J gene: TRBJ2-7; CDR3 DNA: TGTGCCAGCAGGCCCAGTGGGACAGGAAGCTACGAGCAGTACTTC; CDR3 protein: CASRPSGTGSYEQYF
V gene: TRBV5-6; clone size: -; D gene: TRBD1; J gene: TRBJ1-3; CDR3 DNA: TGTGCCAGCAGCGGGGACAGGCTAAACACCATATATTTT; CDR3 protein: CASSGDRLNTIYF
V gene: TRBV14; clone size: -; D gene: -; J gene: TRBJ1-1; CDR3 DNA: TGTGCCAGCAGCCAAGACAGGAAGAACACTGAAGCTTTCTTT; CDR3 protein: CASSQDRKNTEAFF
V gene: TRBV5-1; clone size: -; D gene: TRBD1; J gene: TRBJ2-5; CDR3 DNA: TGCGCCAGCAGCCGTGGACAGGGGGAGACCCAGTACTTC; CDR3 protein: CASSRGQGETQYF
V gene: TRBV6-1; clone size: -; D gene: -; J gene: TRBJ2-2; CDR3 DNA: TGTGCCAGTTTGGACGTCGGGTCGAACACCGGGGAGCTGTTTTTT; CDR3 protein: CASLDVGSNTGELFF
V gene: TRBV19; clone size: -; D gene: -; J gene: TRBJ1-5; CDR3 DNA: TGTGCCAGTAGTAGAAAAGGGGGATCAGGCAATCAGCCCCAGCATTTT; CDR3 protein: CASSRKGGSGNQPQHF
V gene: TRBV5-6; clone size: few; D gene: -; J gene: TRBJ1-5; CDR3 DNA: TGTGCCAGCAGCTTTAGGCCTTCGCCCCAGCATTTT; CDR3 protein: CASSFRPSPQHF
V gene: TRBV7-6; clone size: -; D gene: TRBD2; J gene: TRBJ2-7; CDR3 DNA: TGTGCCAGCAGCTTAGCCCCCCCGGGACTAGCGGGAGAGTCCTACGAGCAGTACTTC; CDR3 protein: CASSLAPPGLAGESYEQYF
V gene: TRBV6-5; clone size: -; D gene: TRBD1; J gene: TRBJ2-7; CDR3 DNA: TGTGCCAGCAATCCGACAGGGCAGTCCTACGAGCAGTACTTC; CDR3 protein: CASNPTGQSYEQYF
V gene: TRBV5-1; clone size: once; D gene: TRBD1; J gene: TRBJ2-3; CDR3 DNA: TGCGCCAGCAGCGCACAACAGGGGGCCACCACAGATACGCAGTATTTT; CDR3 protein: CASSAQQGATTDTQYF
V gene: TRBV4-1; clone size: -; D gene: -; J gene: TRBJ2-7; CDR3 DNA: TGCGCCAGCAGCCAATCGGGCAGGGGAAAGCAGTACTTC; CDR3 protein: CASSQSGRGKQYF
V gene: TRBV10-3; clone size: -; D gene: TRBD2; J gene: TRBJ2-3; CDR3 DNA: TGTGCCATCAGTGAGTCGTATGGGACTAGCGGGAGGGGAGATACGCAGTATTTT; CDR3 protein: CAISESYGTSGRGDTQYF
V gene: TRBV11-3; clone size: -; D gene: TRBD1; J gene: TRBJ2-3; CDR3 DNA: TGTGCCAGCAATGGGACAGGGAGATCCGATACGCAGTATTTT; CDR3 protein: CASNGTGRSDTQYF
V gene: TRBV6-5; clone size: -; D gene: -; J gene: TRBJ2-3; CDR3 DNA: TGTGCCAGCAGACGGGACGACACAGATACGCAGTATTTT; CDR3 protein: CASRRDDTDTQYF
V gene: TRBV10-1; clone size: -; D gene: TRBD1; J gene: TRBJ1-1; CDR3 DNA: TGCGCCAGCAGTGGGGACAGCCAGACTGAAGCTTTCTTT; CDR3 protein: CASSGDSQTEAFF
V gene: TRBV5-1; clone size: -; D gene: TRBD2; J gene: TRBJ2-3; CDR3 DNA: TGCGCCAGCAGCCCCGGACGGGGAGGGGCAGATACGCAGTATTTT; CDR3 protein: CASSPGRGGADTQYF
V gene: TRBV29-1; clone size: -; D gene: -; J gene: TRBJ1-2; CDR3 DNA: TGCAGCGTTGTTCGGGGTACCTATGGCTACACCTTC; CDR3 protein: CSVVRGTYGYTF
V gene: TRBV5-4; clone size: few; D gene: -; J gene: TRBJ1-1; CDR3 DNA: TGTGCCAGCAGCCGGGAGTCGACAGGTCTAGGTGAAGCTTTCTTT; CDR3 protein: CASSRESTGLGEAFF
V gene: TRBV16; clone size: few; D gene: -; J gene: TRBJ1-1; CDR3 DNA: TGTGCCAGCAGCCAATCCATGTCTAACACTGAAGCTTTCTTT; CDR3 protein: CASSQSMSNTEAFF
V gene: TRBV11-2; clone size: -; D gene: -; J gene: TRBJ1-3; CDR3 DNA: TGTGCCAGCAGCCCAGCCGTTGGAGGAAACACCATATATTTT; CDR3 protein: CASSPAVGGNTIYF
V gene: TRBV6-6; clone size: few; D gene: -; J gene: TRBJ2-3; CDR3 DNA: TGTGCCAGCAGTTACGTGGGAGATACGCAGTATTTT; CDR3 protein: CASSYVGDTQYF
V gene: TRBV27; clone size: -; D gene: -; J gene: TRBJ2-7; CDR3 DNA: TGTGCCAGCAGTTCAACAGGGCTTCCAATCTACGAGCAGTACTTC; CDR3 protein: CASSSTGLPIYEQYF
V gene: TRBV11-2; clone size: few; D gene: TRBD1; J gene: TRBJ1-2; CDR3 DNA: TGTGCCAGCAGCTCCTCAGGGGGCAGAGGCTACACCTTC; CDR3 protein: CASSSSGGRGYTF
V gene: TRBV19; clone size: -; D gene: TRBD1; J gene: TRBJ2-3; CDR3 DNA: TGTGCCAGTAGTCCCGCCCGGGACAGTTTCACAGATACGCAGTATTTT; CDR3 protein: CASSPARDSFTDTQYF
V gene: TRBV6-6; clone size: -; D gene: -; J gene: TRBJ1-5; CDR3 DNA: TGTGCCAGCAGTCCGACGGCAGGGCTCAATCAGCCCCAGCATTTT; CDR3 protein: CASSPTAGLNQPQHF
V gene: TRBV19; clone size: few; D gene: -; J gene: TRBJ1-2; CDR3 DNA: TGTGCCAGTAGTATATCTGTGTATGGCTACACCTTC; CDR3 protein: CASSISVYGYTF
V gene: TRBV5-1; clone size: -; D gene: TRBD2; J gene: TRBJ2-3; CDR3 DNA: TGCGCCAGCAGCTTACTAGCGGGAGAGAGAACAGATACGCAGTATTTT; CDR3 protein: CASSLLAGERTDTQYF
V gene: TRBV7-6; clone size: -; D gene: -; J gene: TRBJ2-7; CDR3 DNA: TGTGCCAGCAGCTTTCGGCAGGGGAGCGGGTACGAGCAGTACTTC; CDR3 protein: CASSFRQGSGYEQYF
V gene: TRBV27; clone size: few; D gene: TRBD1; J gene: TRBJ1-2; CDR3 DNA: TGTGCCAGCAGTCGGGGGACAGGGGGCGGCTACACCTTC; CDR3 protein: CASSRGTGGGYTF
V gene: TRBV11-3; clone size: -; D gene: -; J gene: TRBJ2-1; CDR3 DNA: TGTGCCAGCAGCCCAGGAGGGAATGAGCAGTTCTTC; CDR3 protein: CASSPGGNEQFF
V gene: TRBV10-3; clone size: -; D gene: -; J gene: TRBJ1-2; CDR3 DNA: TGTGCCATCAGTGTTCGGGGGGACTATGGCTACACCTTC; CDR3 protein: CAISVRGDYGYTF
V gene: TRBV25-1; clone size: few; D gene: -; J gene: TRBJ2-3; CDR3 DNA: TGTGCCAGCAGTGGCGAGAAAGCGCAGTATTTT; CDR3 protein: CASSGEKAQYF
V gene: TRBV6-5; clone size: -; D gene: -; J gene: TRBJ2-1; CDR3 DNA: TGTGCCAGCACCCTTTACAATGAGCAGTTCTTC; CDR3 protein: CASTLYNEQFF
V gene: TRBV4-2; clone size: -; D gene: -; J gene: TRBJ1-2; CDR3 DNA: TGTGCCAGCAGCTTGTCAGGGATTGACTATGGCTACACCTTC; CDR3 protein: CASSLSGIDYGYTF
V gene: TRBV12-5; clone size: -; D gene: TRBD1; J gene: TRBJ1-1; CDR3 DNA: TGTGCTAGTGGTCCAGGGGGCGGGTCTTTTGCAGCTTTCTTT; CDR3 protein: CASGPGGGSFAAFF
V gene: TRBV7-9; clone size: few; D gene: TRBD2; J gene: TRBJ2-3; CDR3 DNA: TGTGCCAGCAGCTCAGGACTAGCGGGGATCACAGATACGCAGTATTTT; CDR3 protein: CASSSGLAGITDTQYF
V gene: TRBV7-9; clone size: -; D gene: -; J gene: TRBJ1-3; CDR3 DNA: TGTGCCAGCAGCTCCCCCGCCTCTGGAAACACCATATATTTT; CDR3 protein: CASSSPASGNTIYF
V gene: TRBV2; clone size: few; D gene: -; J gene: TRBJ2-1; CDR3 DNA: TGTGCCAGCAAGGCTAGATGGGGGAGCAATGAGCAGTTCTTC; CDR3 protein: CASKARWGSNEQFF
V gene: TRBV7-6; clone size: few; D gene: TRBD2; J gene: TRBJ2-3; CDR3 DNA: TGTGCCAGCAGCGTGGGACTAGCGGATGATACGCAGTATTTT; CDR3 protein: CASSVGLADDTQYF
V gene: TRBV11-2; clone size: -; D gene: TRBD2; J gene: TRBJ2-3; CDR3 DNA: TGTGCCAGCAGCTTAGGTGCTCTAGCGGGAGACCGACGCACAGATACGCAGTATTTT; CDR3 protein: CASSLGALAGDRRTDTQYF
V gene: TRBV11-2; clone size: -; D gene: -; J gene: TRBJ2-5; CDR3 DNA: TGTGCCAGCAGCTTACCCTTTGAGACCCAGTACTTC; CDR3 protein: CASSLPFETQYF
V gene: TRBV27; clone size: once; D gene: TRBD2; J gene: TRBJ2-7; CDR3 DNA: TGTGCCAGCAGTCCATACCCTGGGACTAGCGTCGCCTACGAGCAGTACTTC; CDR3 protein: CASSPYPGTSVAYEQYF
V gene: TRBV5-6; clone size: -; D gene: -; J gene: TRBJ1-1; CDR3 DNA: TGTGCCAGCAGCCCGGATCCGGGAACTGAAGCTTTCTTT; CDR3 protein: CASSPDPGTEAFF
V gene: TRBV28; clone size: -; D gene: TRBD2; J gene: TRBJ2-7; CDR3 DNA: TGTGCCAGCAGTTTCGGGGGAGGGGACGGATCCTACGAGCAGTACTTC; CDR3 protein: CASSFGGGDGSYEQYF
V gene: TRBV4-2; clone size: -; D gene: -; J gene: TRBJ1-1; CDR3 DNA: TGTGCCAGCAGCCAATACTCCGGGGGCCAGGGGACTGAAGCTTTCTTT; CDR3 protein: CASSQYSGGQGTEAFF